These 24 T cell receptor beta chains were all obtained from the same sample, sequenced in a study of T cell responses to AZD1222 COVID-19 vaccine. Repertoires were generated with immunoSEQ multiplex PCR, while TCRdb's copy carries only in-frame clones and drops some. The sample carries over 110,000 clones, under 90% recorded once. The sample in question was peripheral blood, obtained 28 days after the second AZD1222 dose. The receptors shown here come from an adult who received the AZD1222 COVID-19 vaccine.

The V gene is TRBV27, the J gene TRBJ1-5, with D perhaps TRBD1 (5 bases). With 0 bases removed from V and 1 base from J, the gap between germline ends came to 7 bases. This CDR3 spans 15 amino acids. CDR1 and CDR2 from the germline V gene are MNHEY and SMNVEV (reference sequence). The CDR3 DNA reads TGTGCCAGCAGTTTATCATGGGGGAGCAATCAGCCCCAGCATTTT. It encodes CASSLSWGSNQPQHF.

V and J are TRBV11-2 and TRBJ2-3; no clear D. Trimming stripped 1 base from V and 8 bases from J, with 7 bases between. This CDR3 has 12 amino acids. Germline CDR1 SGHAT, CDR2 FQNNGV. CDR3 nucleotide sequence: TGTGCCAGCAGCTTAGTCCAAATTACGCAGTATTTT. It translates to CASSLVQITQYF.

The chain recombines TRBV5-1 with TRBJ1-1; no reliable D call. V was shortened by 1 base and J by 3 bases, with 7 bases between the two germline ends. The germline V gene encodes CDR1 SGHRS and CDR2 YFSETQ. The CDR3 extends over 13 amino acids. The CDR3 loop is CASSLWGDTEAFF. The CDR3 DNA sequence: TGCGCCAGCAGCTTGTGGGGAGACACTGAAGCTTTCTTT.

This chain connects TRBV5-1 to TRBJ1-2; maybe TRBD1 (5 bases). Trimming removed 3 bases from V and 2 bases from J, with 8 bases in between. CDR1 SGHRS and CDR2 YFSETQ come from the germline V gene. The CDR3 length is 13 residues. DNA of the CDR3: TGCGCCAGCAGCTCCGAGGGGAACTATGGCTACACCTTC. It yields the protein CASSSEGNYGYTF.

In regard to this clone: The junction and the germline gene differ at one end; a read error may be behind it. CDR3 bases: TGTGCCAGCGCCGACAGAGGACTAGCGGGGGCTTCCCTCCAATTC. Translated, it gives CASADRGLAGASLQF. V gene TRBV6-6 combines with J gene TRBJ2-7, with TRBD2 identical over 13 bases. Germline V gene sequence: CDR1 MNHNY, CDR2 SVGAGI (reference sequence). This CDR3 comprises 15 residues.

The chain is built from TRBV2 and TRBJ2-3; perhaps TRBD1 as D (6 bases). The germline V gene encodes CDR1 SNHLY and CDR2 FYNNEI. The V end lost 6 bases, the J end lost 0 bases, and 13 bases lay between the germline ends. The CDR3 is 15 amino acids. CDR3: CASSSRGGSTDTQYF. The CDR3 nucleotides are TGTGCCAGCAGCTCCAGGGGCGGAAGCACAGATACGCAGTATTTT.

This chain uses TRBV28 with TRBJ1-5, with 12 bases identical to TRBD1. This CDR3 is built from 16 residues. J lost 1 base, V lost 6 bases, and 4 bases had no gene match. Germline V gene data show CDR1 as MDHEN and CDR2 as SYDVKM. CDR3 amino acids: CASRGQGAFSNQPQHF. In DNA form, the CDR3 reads TGTGCCAGCAGGGGACAGGGGGCGTTCAGCAATCAGCCCCAGCATTTT.

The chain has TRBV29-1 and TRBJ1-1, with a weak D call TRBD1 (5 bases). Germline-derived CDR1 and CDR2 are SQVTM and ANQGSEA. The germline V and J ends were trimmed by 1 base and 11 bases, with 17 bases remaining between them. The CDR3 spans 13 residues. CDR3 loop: CSVEAGGGSRAFF. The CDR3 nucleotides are TGCAGCGTTGAAGCCGGGGGTGGTAGTCGGGCTTTCTTT.

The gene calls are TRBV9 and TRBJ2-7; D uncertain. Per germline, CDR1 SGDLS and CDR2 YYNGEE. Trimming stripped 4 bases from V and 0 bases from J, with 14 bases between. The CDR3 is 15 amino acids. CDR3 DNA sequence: TGTGCCAGCAGCTTAGGGTGGCAGGCCTCCTACGAGCAGTACTTC. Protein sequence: CASSLGWQASYEQYF.

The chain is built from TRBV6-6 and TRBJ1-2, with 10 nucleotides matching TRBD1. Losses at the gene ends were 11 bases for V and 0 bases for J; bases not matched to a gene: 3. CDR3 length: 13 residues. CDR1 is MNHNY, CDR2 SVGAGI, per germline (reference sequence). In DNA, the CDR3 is TGTGCCGGGGGACAGGGGTCTAACTATGGCTACACCTTC. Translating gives CAGGQGSNYGYTF.

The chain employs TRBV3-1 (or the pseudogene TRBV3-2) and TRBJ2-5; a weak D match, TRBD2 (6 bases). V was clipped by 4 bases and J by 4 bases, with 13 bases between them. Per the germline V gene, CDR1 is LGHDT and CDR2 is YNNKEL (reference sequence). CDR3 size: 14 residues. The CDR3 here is CASSPDTGGETQYF. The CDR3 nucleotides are TGTGCCAGCAGCCCGGACACCGGGGGAGAGACCCAGTACTTC.

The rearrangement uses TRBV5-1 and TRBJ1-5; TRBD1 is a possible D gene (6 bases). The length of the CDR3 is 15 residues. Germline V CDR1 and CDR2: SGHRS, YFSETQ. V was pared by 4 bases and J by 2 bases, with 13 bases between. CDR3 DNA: TGCGCCAGCAGCCAGACAGGTTTGGGCAATCAGCCCCAGCATTTT. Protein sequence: CASSQTGLGNQPQHF.

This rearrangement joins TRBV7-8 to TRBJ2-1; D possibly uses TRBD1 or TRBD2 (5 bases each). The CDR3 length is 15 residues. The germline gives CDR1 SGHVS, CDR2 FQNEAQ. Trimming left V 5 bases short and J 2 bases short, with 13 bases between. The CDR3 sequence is CASSQLQGPYNEQFF. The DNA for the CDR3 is TGTGCCAGCAGCCAGCTTCAGGGACCCTACAATGAGCAGTTCTTC.

The chain's CDR3 is CSARDQAEAFF. The CDR3 DNA reads as TGCAGTGCTAGAGATCAAGCTGAAGCTTTCTTT. The V gene is TRBV20-1, the J gene TRBJ1-1, with D unclear. CDR1 is DFQATT, CDR2 SNEGSKA, per germline (reference sequence). V was pared by 0 bases and J by 6 bases, with 5 bases between. The CDR3 runs to 11 residues.

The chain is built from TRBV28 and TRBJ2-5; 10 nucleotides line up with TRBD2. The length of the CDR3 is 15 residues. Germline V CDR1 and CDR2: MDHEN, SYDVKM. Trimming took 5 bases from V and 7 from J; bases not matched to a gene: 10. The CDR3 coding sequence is TGTGCCAGCAGTACCCCTCTAGCGGGAGCTGGGACCCAGTACTTC. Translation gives CASSTPLAGAGTQYF.

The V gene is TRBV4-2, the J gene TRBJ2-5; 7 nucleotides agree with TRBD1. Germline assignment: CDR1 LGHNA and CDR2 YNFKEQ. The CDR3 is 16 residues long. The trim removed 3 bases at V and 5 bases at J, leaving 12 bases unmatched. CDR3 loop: CASSQETGLTWETQYF. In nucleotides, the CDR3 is TGTGCCAGCAGCCAGGAGACAGGGCTGACATGGGAGACCCAGTACTTC.

CDR3 sequence (DNA): TGTGCCGGGGCGGGACAGTTTAATCAGCCCCAGCATTTT. It is translated as CAGAGQFNQPQHF. The chain has TRBV19 and TRBJ1-5; 7 bases align to TRBD1. The V gene end was trimmed by 11 bases and the J gene end by 4 bases; junction bases not matched to a gene: 8. This CDR3 has 13 amino acids. Germline V gene lookup returns CDR1 LNHDA and CDR2 SQIVND (reference sequence). The full variable domain, its missing parts supplied by reference TRBV19 and TRBJ1-5, is DGGITQSPKYLFRKEGQNVTLSCEQNLNHDAMYWYRQDPGQGLRLIYYSQIVNDFQKGDIAEGYSVSREKKESFPLTVTSAQKNPTAFYLCAGAGQFNQPQHFGDGTRLSIL.

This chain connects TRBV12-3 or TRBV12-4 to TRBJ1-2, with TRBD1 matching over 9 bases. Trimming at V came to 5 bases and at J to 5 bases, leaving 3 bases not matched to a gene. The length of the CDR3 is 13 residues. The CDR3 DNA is TGTGCCAGCAGTCCCGACAGGGGGTATGGCTACACCTTC. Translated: CASSPDRGYGYTF.

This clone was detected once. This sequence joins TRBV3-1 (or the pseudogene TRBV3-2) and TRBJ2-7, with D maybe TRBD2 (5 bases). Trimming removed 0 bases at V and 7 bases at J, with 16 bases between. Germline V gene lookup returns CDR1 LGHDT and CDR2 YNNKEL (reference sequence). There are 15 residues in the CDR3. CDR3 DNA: TGTGCCAGCAGCCAAGAAGGACTCGTAGTAAGGGAGCAGTACTTC. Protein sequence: CASSQEGLVVREQYF.

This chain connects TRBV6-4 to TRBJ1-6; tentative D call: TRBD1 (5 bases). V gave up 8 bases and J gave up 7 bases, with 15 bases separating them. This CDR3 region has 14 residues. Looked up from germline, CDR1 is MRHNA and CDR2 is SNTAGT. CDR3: CASSAGTENSPLHF. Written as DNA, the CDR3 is TGTGCCAGCTCTGCCGGGACCGAAAATTCACCCCTCCACTTT.

In DNA, the CDR3 is TGTGCCACCAACCGGGGAGGGGTGAACACTGAAGCTTTCTTT. This codes for CATNRGGVNTEAFF. The chain recombines TRBV6-5 with TRBJ1-1; D is perhaps TRBD1 (5 bases). From germline, CDR1 is MNHEY and CDR2 SVGAGI. The CDR3 is 14 amino acids. Trimming removed 10 bases from V and 0 bases from J, with 15 bases in between.

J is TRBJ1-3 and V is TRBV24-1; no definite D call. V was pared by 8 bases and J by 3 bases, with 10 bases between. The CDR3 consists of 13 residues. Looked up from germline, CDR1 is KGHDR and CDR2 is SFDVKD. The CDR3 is CATTPRSGNTIYF. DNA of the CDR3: TGTGCCACCACCCCCCGAAGTGGAAACACCATATATTTT.

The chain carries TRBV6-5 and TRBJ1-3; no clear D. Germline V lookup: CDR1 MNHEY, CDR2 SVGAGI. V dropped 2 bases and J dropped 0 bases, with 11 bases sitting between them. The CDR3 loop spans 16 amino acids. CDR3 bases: TGTGCCAGCAGTTACGAAAGCATCGTCTCTGGAAACACCATATATTTT. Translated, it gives CASSYESIVSGNTIYF.

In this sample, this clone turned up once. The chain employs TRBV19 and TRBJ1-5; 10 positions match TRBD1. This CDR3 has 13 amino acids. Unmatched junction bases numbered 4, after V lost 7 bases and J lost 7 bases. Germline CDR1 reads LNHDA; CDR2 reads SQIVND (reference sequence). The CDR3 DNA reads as TGTGCCAGTACCGGACAGGGGGAACAGCCCCAGCATTTT. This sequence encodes CASTGQGEQPQHF.